This T cell receptor (beta chain) was profiled in a study of blood T cell repertoires in COVID-19. A few counts support this clone. The repertoire was sequenced with immunoSEQ multiplex PCR; TCRdb's copy has only in-frame clones and lacks some. The sample lists some 150,000 clones, roughly 76% occurring once. V was pared by 6 bases and J by 4 bases, with 15 bases between. In germline, CDR1 is LNHDA, CDR2 SQIVND (reference sequence). The CDR3 spans 14 residues. The sequence was obtained from a human donor with acute or convalescent COVID-19. The donor label of this sample is uncertain. The specimen was peripheral blood. The chain couples TRBV19 to TRBJ1-2, with TRBD1 as a possible D gene (5 bases). CDR3 region: CASRSPGGVYGYTF. The CDR3 DNA reads as TGTGCCAGTAGATCCCCCGGGGGGGTCTATGGCTACACCTTC.